The 28 T cell receptor beta chains given below trace back to one sample, sequenced in a study of early T cells in non-severe SARS-CoV-2 infection. MiXCR, run by TCRdb on the 5' RACE reads, gives a single entry per CDR3 protein. The table includes tens of thousands of distinct CDR3 sequences, roughly a tenth detected once. Specimen: whole blood. The receptors were sampled from an adult who was a healthcare worker with PCR-confirmed SARS-CoV-2 infection or an uninfected control (not recorded which).

The rearrangement uses TRBV6-2 or TRBV6-3 and TRBJ2-7; 9 nucleotides line up with TRBD2. Looked up from germline, CDR1 is MNHEY and CDR2 is SVGEGT. The CDR3 is 14 residues long. The V and J ends lost 0 bases and 3 bases, in that order; junction bases with no gene match: 0. The CDR3 DNA is TGTGCCAGCAGTTACTCGACTAGCGGCTACGAGCAGTACTTC. Amino acid sequence: CASSYSTSGYEQYF.

The CDR3 nucleotides are TGTGCCAGCAGCAAAGACGAGCAGTACTTC. This gives the protein CASSKDEQYF. The chain couples TRBV21-1 to TRBJ2-7. TRBV21-1 is described as a pseudogene. The CDR3 is 10 residues long.

This clonotype was detected only a few times. The J gene is TRBJ2-2, the V gene TRBV24-1; no firm D call. This CDR3 has 14 amino acids. Germline CDR1 reads KGHDR; CDR2 reads SFDVKD. Trimming took 3 bases from V and 1 from J, leaving 5 bases between them. For the CDR3, the DNA is TGTGCCACCAGTGATAGACAGAACACCGGGGAGCTGTTTTTT. Amino acids: CATSDRQNTGELFF.

The J gene is TRBJ2-1, the V gene TRBV20-1; D remains ambiguous. Germline lookup yields CDR1 DFQATT and CDR2 SNEGSKA (reference sequence). This CDR3 comprises 11 residues. V lost 0 bases and J 12 bases, leaving 9 bases between the germline ends. DNA for the CDR3: TGCAGTGCTAGAGATAGGCTGCCGCAGTTCTTC. Translated: CSARDRLPQFF.

This chain joins TRBV20-1 and TRBJ2-5; possible D gene TRBD1, 7 bases. The CDR3 extends over 13 amino acids. Germline V gene data show CDR1 as DFQATT and CDR2 as SNEGSKA (reference sequence). Trimming cost V 7 bases and J 9 bases, with 21 bases left between them. Here the CDR3 reads CSEKSQGWEAQYF. The CDR3 DNA sequence: TGCAGTGAAAAATCACAGGGGTGGGAGGCCCAGTACTTC.

This clonotype was counted a few times. J is TRBJ2-2 and V is TRBV19; D ambiguous. The CDR3 is 14 amino acids. Germline V gene lookup returns CDR1 LNHDA and CDR2 SQIVND (reference sequence). Trimming stripped 8 bases from V and 0 bases from J, with 10 bases between. The DNA of the CDR3 is TGTGCCAGTTCGCTGTATCCGAACACCGGGGAGCTGTTTTTT. Translated: CASSLYPNTGELFF.

A few counts support this clonotype. The chain couples TRBV4-3 to TRBJ1-2; D unresolved. The germline CDR1 and CDR2 sequences are LGHNA and YSLEER. Trimming shortened V by 6 bases and J by 8 bases, and 19 bases separated the two germline ends. The CDR3 is made up of 14 amino acids. The CDR3 region is CASRRAGRNTGYTF. The DNA for the CDR3 is TGCGCCAGCAGACGGGCCGGACGGAACACGGGCTACACCTTC.

V and J are TRBV12-3 or TRBV12-4 and TRBJ2-1; D is uncertain. The CDR3 runs 13 residues. The V end was cut by 0 bases, the J end by 8 bases, with 8 bases between. CDR3 nucleotides: TGTGCCAGCAGTTTAGCGCCATGGCATGAGCAGTTCTTC. This encodes CASSLAPWHEQFF.

The genes are TRBV20-1 and TRBJ2-1; tentative D call: TRBD2 (5 bases). Between the trimmed V and J ends, which lost 2 bases and 4 bases, there was a span of 9 bases. Germline CDR1 is DFQATT and CDR2 is SNEGSKA (reference sequence). The CDR3 has 13 amino acids. The CDR3 DNA is TGCAGTGCTAGAACGGGGAATTACAATGAGCAGTTCTTC. Translated, it gives CSARTGNYNEQFF.

This clonotype came up many times. The V call is TRBV6-1, the J call TRBJ2-3, with D uncertain. Germline assignment: CDR1 MNHNS and CDR2 SASEGT. The CDR3 runs to 14 residues. V lost 6 bases and J 0 bases, leaving 10 bases between the germline ends. The CDR3 DNA sequence: TGTGCCAGCAGACCTCCAACTAGCACAGATACGCAGTATTTT. It is translated as CASRPPTSTDTQYF.

This chain connects TRBV5-1 to TRBJ2-3, with TRBD2 matching over 12 bases. The germline gives CDR1 SGHRS, CDR2 YFSETQ. The CDR3 has 16 amino acids. V was pared by 1 base and J by 6 bases, with 6 bases of the junction left unmatched. The CDR3 region is CASSLPSGRALDTQYF. Here the CDR3 DNA reads TGCGCCAGCAGCTTGCCTAGCGGGAGGGCCCTGGATACGCAGTATTTT.

This clonotype showed up just a few times. J is TRBJ2-7 and V is TRBV7-8; D might be TRBD1 (6 bases). The CDR3 spans 14 residues. Germline-derived CDR1 and CDR2 are SGHVS and FQNEAQ. The V end was cut by 6 bases, the J end by 0 bases, with 12 bases between. CDR3 DNA sequence: TGTGCCAGCAGGAAGGACAGCATCTCCTACGAGCAGTACTTC. Encoded protein: CASRKDSISYEQYF. The whole variable domain, remainder taken from reference TRBV7-8 and TRBJ2-7, is GAGVSQSPRYKVAKRGQDVALRCDPISGHVSLFWYQQALGQGPEFLTYFQNEAQLDKSGLPSDRFFAERPEGSVSTLKIQRTQQEDSAVYLCASRKDSISYEQYFGPGTRLTVT.

Ten or more counts support this clonotype. The gene calls are TRBV12-3 or TRBV12-4 and TRBJ2-7, with 10 bases lining up with TRBD1. V shed 6 bases and J 12 bases; nucleotides not matched to a gene: 8. CDR3 length equals 12 residues. In DNA, the CDR3 is TGTGCCAGCAGGGGGGACAGGGGAATAAGGTACTTC. Amino acids: CASRGDRGIRYF.

This clonotype was detected many times. The germline gene is not matched at one end of the junction; a read error may be the cause. The chain combines TRBV6-2 or TRBV6-3 with TRBJ2-2; no firm D call. Per germline, CDR1 MNHEY and CDR2 SVGEGT. This CDR3 comprises 15 residues. The CDR3 sequence is CASSYSLLWAGELFF. CDR3 in DNA: TGTGCCAGCAGCTACTCCCTCTTATGGGCCGGGGAGCTGTTTTTT.

There are a few counts of this clonotype. The gene calls are TRBV28 and TRBJ2-1, with 10 bases that match TRBD2. The germline CDR1 and CDR2 sequences are MDHEN and SYDVKM. Germline trimming cut 2 bases from V and 10 bases from J; bases unmatched to any gene: 8. This CDR3 has 15 residues. The CDR3 protein is CASSLLAGEREEQFF. In DNA, the CDR3 is TGTGCCAGCAGTTTACTAGCGGGAGAACGGGAAGAGCAGTTCTTC.

In its sample, this clonotype was seen a few times. The chain employs TRBV3-1 and TRBJ2-5; 8 bases agree with TRBD2. Germline V lookup: CDR1 LGHDT, CDR2 YNNKEL (reference sequence). Germline trimming cut 1 base from V and 9 bases from J; bases unmatched to any gene: 10. The CDR3 loop spans 15 amino acids. CDR3 region: CASSQGLAGPGAQYF. CDR3 bases: TGTGCCAGCAGCCAAGGGCTAGCGGGTCCCGGGGCCCAGTACTTC.

About this clonotype: A much larger clone sits a single nucleotide away, making a read error possible. The chain is built from TRBV28 and TRBJ1-2; D ambiguous. The CDR3 contains 12 residues. V lost 4 bases and J lost 4, with 7 bases in between. From germline, CDR1 is MDHEN and CDR2 SYDVKM. The CDR3 DNA is TGTGCCAGCAGTTCAGAGGGCTATGGCTACACCTTC. Protein product: CASSSEGYGYTF.

The count of this clonotype is one. The chain carries TRBV7-9 and TRBJ2-2; no definite D call. Per the germline V gene, CDR1 is SEHNR and CDR2 is FQNEAQ (reference sequence). The CDR3 is made up of 16 amino acids. Trimming shortened V by 2 bases and J by 4 bases, and 14 bases separated the two germline ends. CDR3 in amino acids: CASSLRLGHFTGELFF. CDR3 in DNA: TGTGCCAGCAGCTTACGATTAGGCCACTTCACCGGGGAGCTGTTTTTT.

This clonotype was seen repeatedly, ten times or more. The chain has TRBV10-3 and TRBJ2-1, with 10 bases lining up with TRBD2. Germline V gives CDR1 ENHRY, CDR2 SYGVKD. J gave up 9 bases and V 7 bases, and 9 bases lay outside the gene matches. The CDR3 extends over 14 amino acids. The CDR3 region has the DNA TGTGCCATCAACAGACTAGCGGGTAGCGGTGAGCAGTTCTTC. Translated, it gives CAINRLAGSGEQFF.

A few counts support this clonotype. The chain recombines TRBV6-2 or TRBV6-3 with TRBJ2-1, with D tentatively TRBD2 (6 bases). The CDR3 extends over 16 amino acids. Germline CDR1 is MNHEY and CDR2 is SVGEGT. V lost 5 bases, J lost 2 bases, and 16 bases lay in between. The DNA of the CDR3 is TGTGCCAGCAGTCCATCCGGGACTCGGGCCTACAATGAGCAGTTCTTC. It specifies CASSPSGTRAYNEQFF.

The genes are TRBV7-9 and TRBJ2-5; D is unclear. Trimming left V 0 bases short and J 12 bases short, with 11 bases between. The CDR3 is 12 residues long. Germline values: CDR1 SEHNR, CDR2 FQNEAQ (reference sequence). CDR3 protein: CASSLADGQEYF. The CDR3 DNA sequence: TGTGCCAGCAGCTTAGCGGACGGTCAGGAGTACTTC.

This clonotype turned up a few times. V and J are TRBV7-9 and TRBJ1-1; a weak D match, TRBD1 (5 bases). The germline V gene has CDR1 SEHNR and CDR2 FQNEAQ (reference sequence). The CDR3 is 12 amino acids. With 10 bases removed from V and 1 base from J, the gap between germline ends came to 10 bases. The CDR3 DNA sequence: TGTGCCACCGTCGGGGGGAACACTGAAGCTTTCTTT. Translation gives CATVGGNTEAFF.

This chain joins TRBV6-1 and TRBJ1-6, with TRBD1 identical over 7 bases. The CDR3 runs to 13 residues. The V and J ends lost 8 bases and 9 bases, in that order; junction bases with no gene match: 7. Germline V gene sequence: CDR1 MNHNS, CDR2 SASEGT. CDR3: CASQQGSVSPLHF. CDR3 in DNA: TGTGCCAGCCAACAGGGGTCGGTTTCACCCCTCCACTTT.

V usage is TRBV12-3 or TRBV12-4 and J usage is TRBJ1-2; D is ambiguous. This CDR3 contains 12 residues. V lost 3 bases and J 0 bases, leaving 2 bases between the germline ends. CDR3 bases: TGTGCCAGCAGTTTTTCTAACTATGGCTACACCTTC. Translated, it gives CASSFSNYGYTF.

As concerns this clonotype: A junction end diverges from the germline sequence, so it may reflect a read error. V and J are TRBV6-4 and TRBJ2-3; TRBD1 agrees at 11 bases. Germline loops: CDR1 MRHNA, CDR2 SNTAGT. There are 15 residues in the CDR3. DNA for the CDR3: TGTGCCGGCAGTGACCGGGGACAGGGGGCAGATACGCAGTATTTT. It encodes CAGSDRGQGADTQYF.

This clonotype was observed many times. The chain couples TRBV2 to TRBJ2-7; 10 nucleotides agree with TRBD2. V dropped 3 bases and J dropped 9; count of bases not matched to a gene: 5. Germline CDR1 and CDR2: SNHLY and FYNNEI. The CDR3 length is 13 residues. The CDR3 bases are TGTGCCAGCAGTGATGCGGCTAGCGGGAGGCAGTACTTC. Translation gives CASSDAASGRQYF.

In this sample, this clonotype turned up many times. V and J are TRBV27 and TRBJ1-5; weak D call: TRBD1 (6 bases). CDR1 is MNHEY, CDR2 SMNVEV, per germline (reference sequence). This CDR3 contains 15 residues. The V gene lost 6 bases and the J gene lost 0 bases, with 12 bases spanning the gap. Here the CDR3 reads CASRLTGFSNQPQHF. The CDR3 DNA is TGTGCCAGCAGACTAACAGGGTTTAGCAATCAGCCCCAGCATTTT.

This sequence joins TRBV11-2 and TRBJ2-3; D is unresolved. Germline V CDR1 and CDR2: SGHAT, FQNNGV. V shed 3 bases and J shed 1 base, with 11 bases lying between them. The CDR3 extends over 15 amino acids. The chain's CDR3 is CASSFFGRGTDTQYF. The CDR3 DNA reads TGTGCCAGCAGCTTCTTCGGGCGCGGCACAGATACGCAGTATTTT.